This TCR beta chain was sequenced during a study of OX40 agonist ivuxolimab in advanced cancers. Study-wide background: Ivuxolimab is a fully human IgG2 antibody that activates OX40 (CD134).

Measured with immunoSEQ multiplex PCR; TCRdb has only the in-frame clones, and not every one. The sample includes 130,000 or so clones, about 94% of them seen just once. This sequence originates from an adult with an advanced solid tumor such as melanoma, head and neck, liver or kidney cancer. The sample was CD4+ or CD8+ T cells sorted from blood, taken in a trial of the OX40 agonist ivuxolimab.

This chain's CDR3 is CASSRDRVPYEQYF. CDR3 sequence (DNA): TGTGCCAGCAGTCGGGACAGGGTTCCCTACGAGCAGTACTTC. The chain links TRBV27 to TRBJ2-7; 9 bases are a match to TRBD1. The CDR3 extends over 14 amino acids. The ends lost 5 bases at V and 2 bases at J; junction bases unmatched: 4. CDR1 and CDR2 from the germline V gene are MNHEY and SMNVEV (reference sequence).